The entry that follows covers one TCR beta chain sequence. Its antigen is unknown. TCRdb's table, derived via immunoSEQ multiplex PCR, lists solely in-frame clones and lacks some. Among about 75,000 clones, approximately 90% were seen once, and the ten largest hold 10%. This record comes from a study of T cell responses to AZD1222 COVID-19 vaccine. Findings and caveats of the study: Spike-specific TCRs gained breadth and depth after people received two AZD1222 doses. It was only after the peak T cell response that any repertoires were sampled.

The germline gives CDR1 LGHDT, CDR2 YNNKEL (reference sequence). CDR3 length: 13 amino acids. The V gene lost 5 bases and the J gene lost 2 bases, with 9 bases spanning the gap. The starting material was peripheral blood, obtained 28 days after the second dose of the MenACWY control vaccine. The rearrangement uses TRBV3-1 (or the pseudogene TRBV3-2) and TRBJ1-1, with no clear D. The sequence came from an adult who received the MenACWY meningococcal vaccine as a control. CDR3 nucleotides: TGTGCCAGCAGCACCGGAGGAAACACTGAAGCTTTCTTT. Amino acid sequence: CASSTGGNTEAFF.